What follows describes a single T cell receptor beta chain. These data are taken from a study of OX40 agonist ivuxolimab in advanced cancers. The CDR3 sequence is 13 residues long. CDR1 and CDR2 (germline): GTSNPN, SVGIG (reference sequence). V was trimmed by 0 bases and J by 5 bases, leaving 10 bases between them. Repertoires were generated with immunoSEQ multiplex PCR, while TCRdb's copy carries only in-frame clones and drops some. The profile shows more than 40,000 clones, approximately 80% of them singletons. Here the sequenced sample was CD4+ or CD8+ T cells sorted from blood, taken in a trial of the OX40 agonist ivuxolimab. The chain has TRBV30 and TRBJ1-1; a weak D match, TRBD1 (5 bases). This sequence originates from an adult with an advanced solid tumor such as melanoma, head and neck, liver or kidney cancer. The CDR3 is CAWSVMGGTEAFF. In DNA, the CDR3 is TGTGCCTGGAGTGTGATGGGGGGGACTGAAGCTTTCTTT.